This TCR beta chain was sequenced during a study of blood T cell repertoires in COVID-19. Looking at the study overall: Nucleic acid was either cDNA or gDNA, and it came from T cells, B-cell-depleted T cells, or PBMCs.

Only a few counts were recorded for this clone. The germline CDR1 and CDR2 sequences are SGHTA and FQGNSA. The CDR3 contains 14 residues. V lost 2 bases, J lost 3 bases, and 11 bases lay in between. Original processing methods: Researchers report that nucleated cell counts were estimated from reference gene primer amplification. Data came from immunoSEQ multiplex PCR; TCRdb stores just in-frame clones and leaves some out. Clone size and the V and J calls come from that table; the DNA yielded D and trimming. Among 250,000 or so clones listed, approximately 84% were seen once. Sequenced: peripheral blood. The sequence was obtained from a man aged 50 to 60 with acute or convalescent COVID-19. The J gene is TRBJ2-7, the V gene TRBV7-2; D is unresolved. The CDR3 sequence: CASSLSDLNYEQYF. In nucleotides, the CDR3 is TGTGCCAGCAGCTTATCTGACTTGAACTACGAGCAGTACTTC.